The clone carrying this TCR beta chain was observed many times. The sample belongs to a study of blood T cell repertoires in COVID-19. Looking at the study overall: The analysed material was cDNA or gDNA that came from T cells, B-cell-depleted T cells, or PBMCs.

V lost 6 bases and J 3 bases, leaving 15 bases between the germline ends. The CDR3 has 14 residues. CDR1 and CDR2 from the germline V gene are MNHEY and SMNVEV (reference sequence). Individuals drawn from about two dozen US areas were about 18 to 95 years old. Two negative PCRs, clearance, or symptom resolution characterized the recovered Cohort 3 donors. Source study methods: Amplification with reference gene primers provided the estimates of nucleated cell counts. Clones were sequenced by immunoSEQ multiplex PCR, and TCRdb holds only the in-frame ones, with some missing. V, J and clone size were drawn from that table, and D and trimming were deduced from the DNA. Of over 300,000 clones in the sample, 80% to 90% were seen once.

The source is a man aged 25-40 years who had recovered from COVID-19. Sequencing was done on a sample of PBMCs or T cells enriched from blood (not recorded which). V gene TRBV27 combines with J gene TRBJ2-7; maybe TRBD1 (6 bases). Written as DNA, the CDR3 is TGTGCCAGCAGCCCCCGCGTGGGACACTACGAGCAGTACTTC. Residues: CASSPRVGHYEQYF.